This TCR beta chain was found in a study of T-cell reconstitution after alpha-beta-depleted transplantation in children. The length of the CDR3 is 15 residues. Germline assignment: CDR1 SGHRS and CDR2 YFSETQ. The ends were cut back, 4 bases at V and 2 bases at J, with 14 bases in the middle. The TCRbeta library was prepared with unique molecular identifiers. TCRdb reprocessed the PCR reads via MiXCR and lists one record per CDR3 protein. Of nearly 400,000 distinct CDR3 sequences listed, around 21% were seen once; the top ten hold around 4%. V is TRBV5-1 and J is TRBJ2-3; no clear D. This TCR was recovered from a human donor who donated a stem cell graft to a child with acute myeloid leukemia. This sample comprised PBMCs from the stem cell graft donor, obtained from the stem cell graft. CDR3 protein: CASSETLKNTDTQYF. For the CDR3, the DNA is TGCGCCAGCAGCGAGACCCTTAAAAACACAGATACGCAGTATTTT.